The clone carrying this T cell receptor beta chain turned up a few times. Its antigen remains unknown. TCRdb called the 5' RACE reads again in MiXCR, with one record for every CDR3 protein. Of some 450,000 distinct CDR3 sequences in the sample, roughly a sixth were seen once. The data belong to a study of CD8 T cells in ankylosing spondylitis. General observations from the study: A TCR beta motif of fewer than 10 highly homologous variants seemed to mark ankylosing spondylitis blood. Earlier work had already found some motif variants in reactive arthritis synovial fluid and blood.

CDR3 length: 20 amino acids. Trimming removed 4 bases from V and 1 base from J, with 29 bases in between. The germline CDR1 and CDR2 sequences are SGHRS and YFSETQ. Material: blood, either unsorted or a sorted T cell fraction (not recorded which). V is TRBV5-1 and J is TRBJ1-1; a weak D match, TRBD1 (6 bases). The clonotype comes from a male donor with ankylosing spondylitis. CDR3 protein: CASSTGGFLGTERRNTEAFF. DNA for the CDR3: TGCGCCAGCAGCACTGGGGGCTTCTTGGGGACGGAGCGTAGGAACACTGAAGCTTTCTTT.